This T cell receptor beta chain was observed in a study of cytomegalovirus exposure and HLA in healthy donors. The study's findings and limits: Analyzed later, association rates of TCRs varied across HLA loci, with DRB1 most and HLA-C fewest. Upon later analysis, HLA-associated TCR beta chains proved more clonally expanded than other, equally common chains.

A remark on this clone: The antigen is unknown.

60 Vbeta and 13 Jbeta primers were used in PCR. TCRdb's copy holds only in-frame clones and misses some; the assay was immunoSEQ multiplex PCR. The sample lists roughly 100,000 clones; 65% to 90% were seen once. The CDR3 loop spans 13 amino acids. CDR1 is KGHSH, CDR2 LQKENI, per germline. V lost 2 bases and J 4 bases, leaving 6 bases between the germline ends. The sample consisted of PBMCs. The chain is built from TRBV18 and TRBJ1-5; no firm D call. This receptor was taken from a man in his fifties or sixties in good health and CMV-seronegative. The CDR3 loop is CASSPAGNQPQHF. DNA of the CDR3: TGTGCCAGCTCACCAGCGGGGAATCAGCCCCAGCATTTT. The full variable domain, in which reference TRBV18 and TRBJ1-5 provide the parts outside the CDR3, is NAGVMQNPRHLVRRRGQEARLRCSPMKGHSHVYWYRQLPEEGLKFMVYLQKENIIDESGMPKERFSAEFPKEGPSILRIQQVVRGDSAAYFCASSPAGNQPQHFGDGTRLSIL.